These T cell receptor beta chains were read from a single sample in a study of neurological immune-mediated disorders. MiXCR, applied by TCRdb to the 5' RACE reads, yields one record per CDR3 protein. The data show roughly 30,000 distinct CDR3 sequences, 12% seen once. Source material: PBMCs. These receptors were collected from a woman in her fifties or sixties in good health. The CDR3 runs from the conserved cysteine through the conserved F or W. A D gene is named only where the DNA matches it firmly. Only part of the rows carry a size: once, few, many, or a class if the clone is expanded.

TRBV2	TRBD2	many	TRBJ2-3	TGTGCCAGCAGTGAAATAGCGGGGGGAAATACGCAGTATTTT	CASSEIAGGNTQYF
TRBV12-3/TRBV12-4	-	-	TRBJ2-7	TGTGCCAGTAGTCTCTGCGAGGCGGGTCCCTACGAGCAGTACTTC	CASSLCEAGPYEQYF
TRBV4-3	-	many	TRBJ2-1	TGCGCCAGCAGCCAAGATGGGATCGGGCGGTACAATGAGCAGTTCTTC	CASSQDGIGRYNEQFF
TRBV5-5	-	many	TRBJ2-3	TGTGCCAGCAGCTTGGTGGGACGTAGCACAGATACGCAGTATTTT	CASSLVGRSTDTQYF
TRBV12-3/TRBV12-4	-	many	TRBJ1-4	TGTGCCAGCAGTCTCAGGGGAACTAATGAAAAACTGTTTTTT	CASSLRGTNEKLFF
TRBV20-1	TRBD1	many	TRBJ2-1	TGCAGTGCTACCGGGACAGGGATCCAGAGCTCCTACAATGAGCAGTTCTTC	CSATGTGIQSSYNEQFF
TRBV6-2/TRBV6-3	-	many	TRBJ1-1	TGTGCCAGCAGTTACGAAAGGAAATGGGCGAACACTGAAGCTTTCTTT	CASSYERKWANTEAFF
TRBV5-1	TRBD1	many	TRBJ2-3	TGCGCCAGTCGGGACAGGGCGGGAACAGATACGCAGTATTTT	CASRDRAGTDTQYF
TRBV6-2/TRBV6-3	TRBD1	many	TRBJ2-2	TGTGCCAGCAGTCCCGACAGGGAGTGGACCGGGGAGCTGTTTTTT	CASSPDREWTGELFF
TRBV7-8	-	many	TRBJ2-3	TGTGCCAGCAGCCCCCGAGGACCTTCCGGGACAGATACGCAGTATTTT	CASSPRGPSGTDTQYF
TRBV6-6	TRBD1	many	TRBJ2-7	TGTGCCAGCAGTCATCACCCCGGGACAGGGGCGTACGAGCAGTACTTC	CASSHHPGTGAYEQYF
TRBV5-1	TRBD2	many	TRBJ2-1	TGCGCCAGCAGCTTGGCCCGGACTAGCGGGGGGCCAGGAGAGGGAATGGAGCAGTTCTTC	CASSLARTSGGPGEGMEQFF
TRBV10-3	-	-	TRBJ2-2	TGTGCCATCAGTGAGTCGGTACCAGCGAACACAGGGGAGCTGTTTTTT	CAISESVPANTGELFF
TRBV7-9	TRBD1	many	TRBJ1-2	TGTGCCAGCAGCTTACCAGGGGGCGTCGGCTACACCTTC	CASSLPGGVGYTF
TRBV12-3/TRBV12-4	-	few	TRBJ1-3	TGTGCCAGCAGTCCCCTTGGACAGCGCCGCTCTGGAAACACCATATATTTT	CASSPLGQRRSGNTIYF
TRBV4-1	-	-	TRBJ1-5	TGCGCCAACAGTCCGTCCCGGAGGCAGGATCATCCCCAGCATTTT	CANSPSRRQDHPQHF
TRBV20-1	-	many	TRBJ1-5	TGCAGTGCTAGAGCCCCAGGACGGGGGATGGATCAGCCCCAGCATTTT	CSARAPGRGMDQPQHF
TRBV24-1	-	many	TRBJ2-3	TGTGCCACCTGTAGGCCGGCAGATACGCAGTATTTT	CATCRPADTQYF
TRBV7-2	-	many	TRBJ1-6	TGTGCCAGCAGCTCCTACATCCACTCCTATAATTCACCCCTCCACTTT	CASSSYIHSYNSPLHF
TRBV7-9	TRBD1	many	TRBJ2-1	TGTGCCAGCAGCCCCGCCGGGACAGGCTACAATGAGCAGTTCTTC	CASSPAGTGYNEQFF
TRBV20-1	-	many	TRBJ1-1	TGCAGTGCTAGAGATCCGGCGAACACTGAAGCTTTCTTT	CSARDPANTEAFF
TRBV10-3	TRBD2	many	TRBJ2-3	TGTGCCATCAGTGGTTGGGGCGGGGGAGACACAGATACGCAGTATTTT	CAISGWGGGDTDTQYF
TRBV5-1	-	many	TRBJ2-2	TGCGCCAGCAGCTTGGAAGTCCTCTCGAACACCGGGGAGCTGTTTTTT	CASSLEVLSNTGELFF
TRBV7-2	-	-	TRBJ1-1	TGTGCCAGCAGCTTAGAAGCAGGGTGGGGTGAAGCTTTCTTT	CASSLEAGWGEAFF
TRBV5-1	TRBD1	many	TRBJ1-2	TGCGCCAGCAGCACCCGGGACAGGGGGTTCTATGGCTACACCTTC	CASSTRDRGFYGYTF
TRBV5-1	-	many	TRBJ2-2	TGCGCCAGCCGCCGTCCGTCAGGGGACACCGGGGAGCTGTTTTTT	CASRRPSGDTGELFF
TRBV15	-	many	TRBJ1-2	TGTGCCACCAGCAGAGTTATGGTTTCTAACTATGGCTACACCTTC	CATSRVMVSNYGYTF
TRBV20-1	-	many	TRBJ1-2	TGCAGTGCTATCACCGGGGAGGCTAACTATGGCTACACCTTC	CSAITGEANYGYTF
TRBV20-1	-	many	TRBJ2-6	TGCAGTGCTAGCGCAGGGGCCTTCGTTGGGGCCAACGTCCTGACTTTC	CSASAGAFVGANVLTF
TRBV27	TRBD1	many	TRBJ1-6	TGTGCCAGCACCCGGAGGGGGACAGAGAATTCACCCCTCCACTTT	CASTRRGTENSPLHF
TRBV10-3	TRBD2	many	TRBJ2-1	TGTGCCATCAGGGGAACTAGCGGGACGACATACTCCTACAATGAGCAGTTCTTC	CAIRGTSGTTYSYNEQFF
TRBV10-3	-	many	TRBJ2-7	TGTGCCATCAGTGGGGGGGATGGTGACACCTACGAGCAGTACTTC	CAISGGDGDTYEQYF
TRBV7-6	-	many	TRBJ1-6	TGTGCCAGCAGCTTGGACGTGTACTCACCCCTCCACTTT	CASSLDVYSPLHF
TRBV5-6	-	many	TRBJ2-2	TGTGCCAGCAGCTTATACAGGATCGTAACCGGGGAGCTGTTTTTT	CASSLYRIVTGELFF
TRBV7-9	-	few	TRBJ2-1	TGTGCCAGCAGCCTCCCCGGAATAGAGCAGTTCTTC	CASSLPGIEQFF
TRBV6-2/TRBV6-3	-	many	TRBJ1-1	TGTGCCAGCCTTCCGGACAGTATGAACACTGAAGCTTTCTTT	CASLPDSMNTEAFF
TRBV4-2	-	many	TRBJ1-2	TGTGCCAGCAGCCAAGATCCAGGGGATGACTATGGCTACACCTTC	CASSQDPGDDYGYTF
TRBV7-2	-	-	TRBJ1-2	TGTGCCAGCAGCTTAGGAGGGGTTAACTATGGCTACACCTTC	CASSLGGVNYGYTF
TRBV7-2	-	many	TRBJ1-2	TGTGCCAGCAGCTCGGACAGTTTAAACTATGGCTACACCTTC	CASSSDSLNYGYTF
TRBV3-1	TRBD2	many	TRBJ2-1	TGTGCCAGCAGCCAAGACAGGAGCGGGGGCGAGCAGTTCTTC	CASSQDRSGGEQFF
TRBV6-1	-	many	TRBJ1-5	TGTGCCAGCATCCCTGGAGCTGGATTCGATAGCAATCAGCCCCAGCATTTT	CASIPGAGFDSNQPQHF